The 3 T cell receptor beta chains below all came from one sample that was sequenced in a study of blood T cell repertoires in COVID-19. Using immunoSEQ multiplex PCR, the repertoire was profiled, and TCRdb retains in-frame clones only, with some absent. This table holds 40,000 to 50,000 clones, around 89% found once. The sample comprised peripheral blood. These receptors all come from a human donor in a cohort sampled during active COVID-19.

The V call is TRBV2, the J call TRBJ2-3; 9 bases match TRBD1. From germline, CDR1 is SNHLY and CDR2 FYNNEI. The V segment lost 6 bases and the J segment 7 bases; nucleotides outside the gene matches: 14. The CDR3 covers 16 residues. CDR3 bases: TGTGCCAGCAGGGAAACAGGGGGCGGGCGATTTAATACGCAGTATTTT. Translated: CASRETGGGRFNTQYF.

The rearrangement joins TRBV4-3 to TRBJ2-7, with 9 positions matching TRBD1. CDR1 LGHNA and CDR2 YSLEER come from the germline V gene. There are 15 residues in the CDR3. The V gene end was trimmed by 1 base and the J gene end by 1 base; junction bases not matched to a gene: 2. The CDR3: CASSQAGTGSYEQYF. The CDR3 nucleotides read TGCGCCAGCAGCCAAGCCGGGACAGGGTCCTACGAGCAGTACTTC.

The rearrangement joins TRBV5-4 to TRBJ2-7; TRBD2 agrees at 11 bases. V lost 0 bases, J lost 2 bases, and 1 base stayed unmatched. Germline V gives CDR1 SGHNT, CDR2 YYREEE (reference sequence). This CDR3 is 15 amino acids long. The CDR3 here is CASSLVAGGPYEQYF. The CDR3 DNA is TGTGCCAGCAGCTTGGTAGCGGGAGGGCCCTACGAGCAGTACTTC.